These 31 T cell receptor beta chains originate from one sample sequenced in a study of CD8 T cells in ankylosing spondylitis. TCRdb reprocessed the 5' RACE reads via MiXCR and lists one record per CDR3 protein. The table includes roughly 42,000 distinct CDR3 sequences, less than 3.5% detected once. The sequenced sample was blood, either unsorted or a sorted T cell fraction (not recorded which). The receptors shown here come from a male donor with ankylosing spondylitis or in good health (not recorded which).

Many counts were recorded for this clonotype. The rearrangement uses TRBV9 and TRBJ2-7; possibly TRBD2 for D (6 bases). Germline V gene data show CDR1 as SGDLS and CDR2 as YYNGEE. V lost 0 bases and J 1 base, leaving 8 bases between the germline ends. This CDR3 contains 14 residues. CDR3 amino acids: CASSVVSGSYEQYF. DNA for the CDR3: TGTGCCAGCAGCGTAGTCAGCGGGTCCTACGAGCAGTACTTC.

At least ten counts were recorded for this clonotype. The J gene is TRBJ2-7, the V gene TRBV9, with 11 bases identical to TRBD2. This CDR3 comprises 18 residues. CDR1 and CDR2 from the germline V gene are SGDLS and YYNGEE. J lost 6 bases, V lost 2 bases, and 16 bases had no gene match. The CDR3 sequence is CASSVGSGFSGRAGEQYF. The CDR3 bases are TGTGCCAGCAGCGTCGGTTCTGGGTTTAGCGGGAGGGCCGGCGAGCAGTACTTC. The entire variable domain, with the rest obtained from reference TRBV9 and TRBJ2-7, is as follows: DSGVTQTPKHLITATGQRVTLRCSPRSGDLSVYWYQQSLDQGLQFLIQYYNGEERAKGNILERFSAQQFPDLHSELNLSSLELGDSALYFCASSVGSGFSGRAGEQYFGPGTRLTVT.

Note on this clonotype: A read error may be the cause here, since a much bigger clone is one base away. This rearrangement joins TRBV9 to TRBJ2-7; D gene uncertain. The CDR3 covers 13 residues. V shed 4 bases and J shed 0 bases, with 8 bases lying between them. Germline assignment: CDR1 SGDLS and CDR2 YYNGEE. The CDR3, as DNA: TGTGCCAGCAGCCGTTGTGTCTCCTACGAGCAGTACTTC. Translated, it gives CASSRCVSYEQYF.

This clonotype has a count of ten or more. This chain links TRBV9 with TRBJ1-1; 8 bases are shared with TRBD1. This CDR3 has 14 residues. With 0 bases clipped from V and 4 bases from J, the junction kept 2 bases outside the gene matches. CDR1 and CDR2 (germline): SGDLS, YYNGEE. The CDR3 here is CASSVATGGTEAFF. CDR3 nucleotides: TGTGCCAGCAGCGTAGCTACAGGGGGCACTGAAGCTTTCTTT.

This clonotype was observed a handful of times. The chain uses TRBV21-1 and TRBJ2-1; TRBD2 was called by the table and not checked on the DNA. TRBV21-1 is a documented pseudogene. The CDR3 covers 19 residues. This CDR3 reads CASSQTTSGLRGSYNEQFF. The CDR3 region has the DNA TGTGCCAGCAGCCAAACTACCAGCGGGCTCAGAGGGTCCTACAATGAGCAGTTCTTC.

This clonotype was seen repeatedly, ten times or more. The J gene is TRBJ2-1, the V gene TRBV9; 9 nucleotides agree with TRBD2. Germline V gene lookup returns CDR1 SGDLS and CDR2 YYNGEE. Unmatched junction bases numbered 5, after V lost 0 bases and J lost 7 bases. The length of the CDR3 is 15 residues. CDR3 in DNA: TGTGCCAGCAGCGTAGCTGGGACTAGCATAAATGAGCAGTTCTTC. It translates to CASSVAGTSINEQFF.

There are many counts of this clonotype. The chain recombines TRBV9 with TRBJ2-7, with a weak D call TRBD1 (6 bases). The ends were cut back, 1 base at V and 3 bases at J, with 14 bases in the middle. The germline V gene has CDR1 SGDLS and CDR2 YYNGEE. This CDR3 comprises 15 residues. CDR3 protein: CASSVTGTSFYEQYF. DNA of the CDR3: TGTGCCAGCAGCGTAACAGGGACATCCTTCTACGAGCAGTACTTC.

This clonotype was seen at least ten times. This chain connects TRBV9 to TRBJ2-2; TRBD2 aligns across 8 bases. The germline gives CDR1 SGDLS, CDR2 YYNGEE. This CDR3 has 16 amino acids. Trimming at V came to 0 bases and at J to 4 bases, leaving 5 bases not matched to a gene. CDR3 protein: CASSVDVAGLTGELFF. The CDR3 DNA reads as TGTGCCAGCAGCGTAGATGTAGCGGGACTCACCGGGGAGCTGTTTTTT.

This clonotype appeared many times. The chain employs TRBV9 and TRBJ1-2; no clear D gene. The CDR3 contains 13 residues. Germline loops: CDR1 SGDLS, CDR2 YYNGEE. Trimming stripped 4 bases from V and 4 bases from J, with 11 bases between. The CDR3 DNA follows: TGTGCCAGCAGCACTAAATCAGGCTATGGCTACACCTTC. Translation gives CASSTKSGYGYTF.

This clonotype occurred many times. The chain has TRBV9 and TRBJ2-2; 8 positions match TRBD2. Germline CDR1 and CDR2: SGDLS and YYNGEE. V was pared by 0 bases and J by 4 bases, with 2 bases of the junction left unmatched. The CDR3 sequence is 15 residues long. CDR3 in DNA: TGTGCCAGCAGCGTAGTGGCGGGAGGCACCGGGGAGCTGTTTTTT. Translation: CASSVVAGGTGELFF. Drawing the rest from reference TRBV9 and TRBJ2-2, the complete variable domain is DSGVTQTPKHLITATGQRVTLRCSPRSGDLSVYWYQQSLDQGLQFLIQYYNGEERAKGNILERFSAQQFPDLHSELNLSSLELGDSALYFCASSVVAGGTGELFFGEGSRLTVL.

This clonotype showed up many times. The J gene is TRBJ2-3, the V gene TRBV9, with 9 bases matching TRBD2. The trim removed 3 bases at V and 2 bases at J, leaving 7 bases unmatched. Germline CDR1 SGDLS, CDR2 YYNGEE. The CDR3 is 16 amino acids. The CDR3 loop reads CASSGRLADVTDTQYF. The CDR3 coding sequence is TGTGCCAGCAGCGGCCGACTAGCGGATGTCACAGATACGCAGTATTTT.

This clonotype was counted ten times or more. The rearrangement uses TRBV9 and TRBJ2-3; TRBD2 matches at 7 bases. CDR3 length: 16 amino acids. CDR1 and CDR2 from the germline V gene are SGDLS and YYNGEE. J gave up 1 base and V 1 base, and 6 bases lay outside the gene matches. CDR3 loop: CASSVKGREGTDTQYF. CDR3 in DNA: TGTGCCAGCAGCGTAAAGGGTCGGGAGGGCACAGATACGCAGTATTTT.

This clonotype was detected a few times. The J gene is TRBJ1-4, the V gene TRBV9, with no clear D. V lost 7 bases, J lost 0 bases, and 13 bases lay in between. There are 15 residues in the CDR3. Germline CDR1 reads SGDLS; CDR2 reads YYNGEE. CDR3 bases: TGTGCCAGCTCTGAGTCGCCGGCAACTAATGAAAAACTGTTTTTT. It is translated as CASSESPATNEKLFF.

This clonotype was recorded at least ten times. This chain links TRBV12-3 or TRBV12-4 with TRBJ1-1; TRBD1 matches 7 bases. The CDR3 is 13 amino acids. J lost 3 bases, V lost 7 bases, and 5 bases had no gene match. The CDR3 reads CASNDRAYTEAFF. The DNA for the CDR3 is TGTGCCAGCAACGACAGGGCATACACTGAAGCTTTCTTT.

Comment on this clonotype: Since a much larger clone is just one base distant, this may be a read error. The chain uses TRBV9 and TRBJ2-5; D gene uncertain. Germline V gene data show CDR1 as SGDLS and CDR2 as YYNGEE. The CDR3 totals 13 residues. Trimming shortened V by 0 bases and J by 7 bases, and 10 bases separated the two germline ends. In DNA, the CDR3 is TGTGCCAGCAGCGTAGACCAAGTTAGGACCCAGTACTTC. It is translated as CASSVDQVRTQYF. The full variable domain, in which reference TRBV9 and TRBJ2-5 provide the parts outside the CDR3, is DSGVTQTPKHLITATGQRVTLRCSPRSGDLSVYWYQQSLDQGLQFLIQYYNGEERAKGNILERFSAQQFPDLHSELNLSSLELGDSALYFCASSVDQVRTQYFGPGTRLLVL.

This clonotype was recorded at least ten times. This sequence joins TRBV9 and TRBJ2-2; D uncertain. This CDR3 comprises 13 residues. Trimming left V 4 bases short and J 4 bases short, with 8 bases between. Per germline, CDR1 SGDLS and CDR2 YYNGEE. The CDR3 spells CASSSGFTGELFF. The DNA of the CDR3 is TGTGCCAGCAGCTCCGGTTTCACCGGGGAGCTGTTTTTT.

This clonotype came up many times. The rearrangement uses TRBV9 and TRBJ2-7; a possible D gene is TRBD1 (6 bases). The CDR3 extends over 9 amino acids. The germline V gene encodes CDR1 SGDLS and CDR2 YYNGEE. The DNA for the CDR3 is TGTGCCAGCAGCCCAGGGGAGCCAGTC. Amino acid sequence: CASSPGEPV.

This clonotype showed up many times. This chain joins TRBV9 and TRBJ1-2, with TRBD1 matching over 7 bases. This CDR3 has 14 amino acids. V trimming: 3 bases; J trimming: 4 bases; junction bases outside the gene matches: 6. Germline lookup yields CDR1 SGDLS and CDR2 YYNGEE. This CDR3 is CASSATGQSYGYTF. The CDR3, as DNA: TGTGCCAGCAGCGCTACGGGACAGAGCTATGGCTACACCTTC.

This clonotype was recorded at least ten times. This chain joins TRBV9 and TRBJ1-6; D remains unclear. V was cut by 5 bases and J by 7 bases, with 13 bases left in between. CDR3 length: 14 residues. CDR1 and CDR2 from the germline V gene are SGDLS and YYNGEE. The CDR3 DNA reads as TGTGCCAGCAGTGTTGACTTGGGCAATTCACCCCTCCACTTT. Protein product: CASSVDLGNSPLHF.

This clonotype has at least ten counts. V and J are TRBV9 and TRBJ1-4; D is unclear. Trimming removed 4 bases at V and 8 bases at J, with 9 bases between. This CDR3 contains 12 residues. Germline V CDR1 and CDR2: SGDLS, YYNGEE. The DNA of the CDR3 is TGTGCCAGCAGCCCGGATCAAGAAAAACTGTTTTTT. This codes for CASSPDQEKLFF.

The table lists this clonotype with many counts. The rearrangement uses TRBV9 and TRBJ2-5, with 11 bases aligning to TRBD2. V was pared by 0 bases and J by 1 base, with 2 bases of the junction left unmatched. This CDR3 has 16 residues. The germline V gene has CDR1 SGDLS and CDR2 YYNGEE. The CDR3: CASSVGLAGTQETQYF. The CDR3 nucleotides read TGTGCCAGCAGCGTAGGACTAGCGGGGACCCAAGAGACCCAGTACTTC.

Ten or more counts support this clonotype. V gene TRBV9 combines with J gene TRBJ2-1; 7 bases line up with TRBD1. CDR3 length: 15 residues. The germline V gene encodes CDR1 SGDLS and CDR2 YYNGEE. Germline trimming cut 3 bases from V and 4 bases from J; bases unmatched to any gene: 7. The chain's CDR3 is CASSAPGGGYNEQFF. The CDR3 bases are TGTGCCAGCAGCGCCCCAGGGGGTGGGTACAATGAGCAGTTCTTC. Filled out from reference TRBV9 and TRBJ2-1, the complete variable domain reads DSGVTQTPKHLITATGQRVTLRCSPRSGDLSVYWYQQSLDQGLQFLIQYYNGEERAKGNILERFSAQQFPDLHSELNLSSLELGDSALYFCASSAPGGGYNEQFFGPGTRLTVL.

This clonotype has ten or more counts. The chain has TRBV9 and TRBJ2-7; the match to TRBD2 covers 9 bases. The CDR3 length is 14 residues. Germline assignment: CDR1 SGDLS and CDR2 YYNGEE. J gave up 3 bases and V 4 bases, and 5 bases lay outside the gene matches. The CDR3 DNA reads as TGTGCCAGCAGCCCACAGACTAGCGGCTACGAGCAGTACTTC. This translates into CASSPQTSGYEQYF. The full variable domain, in which reference TRBV9 and TRBJ2-7 provide the parts outside the CDR3, is DSGVTQTPKHLITATGQRVTLRCSPRSGDLSVYWYQQSLDQGLQFLIQYYNGEERAKGNILERFSAQQFPDLHSELNLSSLELGDSALYFCASSPQTSGYEQYFGPGTRLTVT.

This clonotype was detected ten times or more. The CDR3 spells CASSALTRGVSVFYNEQFF. CDR3 coding DNA: TGTGCCAGCAGTGCCCTTACCAGGGGAGTATCGGTCTTTTACAATGAGCAGTTCTTC. V is TRBV9 and J is TRBJ2-1, with D tentatively TRBD1 (6 bases). Deletions cut 5 bases from V and 4 bases from J, with 28 bases between. Germline V gene lookup returns CDR1 SGDLS and CDR2 YYNGEE. The CDR3 has 19 residues.

This clonotype came up many times. The chain recombines TRBV9 with TRBJ1-1; D is uncertain. The V end lost 0 bases, the J end lost 3 bases, and 15 bases lay between the germline ends. The CDR3 runs to 16 residues. Germline values: CDR1 SGDLS, CDR2 YYNGEE. The CDR3 nucleotides read TGTGCCAGCAGCGTAGGTTCCCCCGGAGGTTACACTGAAGCTTTCTTT. Translated, it gives CASSVGSPGGYTEAFF.

In this sample, this clonotype turned up many times. The chain recombines TRBV9 with TRBJ2-2; 12 bases fit TRBD2. The CDR3 has 18 residues. The J segment lost 0 bases and the V segment lost 1 base, leaving 4 bases of the junction unmatched. Germline lookup yields CDR1 SGDLS and CDR2 YYNGEE. Here the CDR3 DNA reads TGTGCCAGCAGCGTACCCGGACTAGCGGGACCGAACACCGGGGAGCTGTTTTTT. Translation: CASSVPGLAGPNTGELFF.

This clonotype was recorded at least ten times. The J gene is TRBJ1-1, the V gene TRBV9; no clear D. CDR1 is SGDLS, CDR2 YYNGEE, per germline. The V end was cut by 1 base, the J end by 0 bases, with 4 bases between. This CDR3 is 13 amino acids long. The CDR3 region has the DNA TGTGCCAGCAGCGTAACCATGAACACTGAAGCTTTCTTT. Its translation: CASSVTMNTEAFF.

This clonotype occurred many times. The chain uses TRBV9 and TRBJ1-2; TRBD1 matches 11 bases. Losses at the gene ends were 2 bases for V and 5 bases for J; bases not matched to a gene: 8. The CDR3 sequence is 16 residues long. The V gene's germline CDR1 is SGDLS and CDR2 YYNGEE. CDR3 sequence: CASSVKGQGAPYGYTF. The DNA of the CDR3 is TGTGCCAGCAGCGTCAAAGGACAGGGGGCGCCTTATGGCTACACCTTC.

This clonotype was picked up many times. The rearrangement links TRBV9 to TRBJ1-3; TRBD1 might be the D (5 bases). Trimming removed 1 base at V and 0 bases at J, with 8 bases between. Germline CDR1 is SGDLS and CDR2 is YYNGEE. The CDR3 totals 15 residues. CDR3 sequence (DNA): TGTGCCAGCAGCGTACAGGGAGGCTCTGGAAACACCATATATTTT. It codes for CASSVQGGSGNTIYF.

This clonotype was counted many times. The chain joins TRBV9 to TRBJ2-3; D gene unclear. Germline V gene sequence: CDR1 SGDLS, CDR2 YYNGEE. CDR3 size: 14 residues. V lost 0 bases, J lost 3 bases, and 8 bases lay in between. CDR3 bases: TGTGCCAGCAGCGTAGTCCTAGGGACAGATACGCAGTATTTT. As protein: CASSVVLGTDTQYF. The variable domain in full, completed from reference TRBV9 and TRBJ2-3, reads DSGVTQTPKHLITATGQRVTLRCSPRSGDLSVYWYQQSLDQGLQFLIQYYNGEERAKGNILERFSAQQFPDLHSELNLSSLELGDSALYFCASSVVLGTDTQYFGPGTRLTVL.

The rearrangement joins TRBV9 to TRBJ2-1, with 7 bases that match TRBD2. J was trimmed by 5 bases and V by 1 base; bases with no gene match: 6. The V gene's germline CDR1 is SGDLS and CDR2 YYNGEE. The CDR3 totals 15 residues. The CDR3 DNA follows: TGTGCCAGCAGCGTAATCGGACTAGGCGACAATGAGCAGTTCTTC. Protein sequence: CASSVIGLGDNEQFF.